These 18 T cell receptor beta chains were sequenced from one sample in a study of vaccination effects on CD4 cells after COVID-19 (dated by TCRdb to between 2020 and 2023). The library was obtained by the immunoSEQ multiplex PCR assay. Held by TCRdb, this immuneACCESS table contains in-frame sequences only and omits some clones. Under half of the omission traces to an unresolved V gene where checked; the cause of the rest is unknown. The sample table shows about 21,000 clones, and around 79% are seen once. The ten top clones hold approximately 19% of the sample. These receptors' antigens are unknown. In the ViraFEST assay, PBMC were stimulated with viral peptide pools, and antigen-specific CD4+ T cell clonotypes were then identified by expansion using TCR sequencing. After around eleven days of culture, CD4+ T cells were isolated with the EasySep CD4+ T cell isolation kit. Negative nucleocapsid antibody results before and after vaccination confirmed that the healthy vaccine recipients had no prior SARS-CoV-2 infection.

The sample here was CD4+ T cells from PBMCs cultured with HCoV-NL63 spike peptides, taken before COVID-19 vaccination. The intended sense of this specimen's cell subset or site label: HCoV-NL63 spike overlapping peptide pool stimulation. Every receptor here comes from a human donor who received a COVID-19 vaccine.

The rearrangement uses TRBV4-1 and TRBJ2-7; TRBD2 aligns across 11 bases. CDR1 is MGHRA and CDR2 is YSYEKL in the germline V gene. The CDR3 spans 16 residues. The ends lost 0 bases at V and 5 bases at J; junction bases unmatched: 6. CDR3 amino acids: CASSQEKVAGGHEQYF. The CDR3 DNA reads as TGCGCCAGCAGCCAAGAGAAAGTAGCGGGGGGGCACGAGCAGTACTTC.

This rearrangement joins TRBV20-1 to TRBJ1-2; D uncertain. The CDR3 is made up of 13 amino acids. Germline CDR1 reads DFQATT; CDR2 reads SNEGSKA (reference sequence). The ends were cut back, 3 bases at V and 4 bases at J, with 12 bases in the middle. DNA for the CDR3: TGCAGTGCTAGTGATCGGAGGAGCTATGGCTACACCTTC. This encodes CSASDRRSYGYTF.

The chain links TRBV6-6 to TRBJ1-2; D unresolved. Trimming shortened V by 2 bases and J by 6 bases, and 13 bases separated the two germline ends. The germline CDR1 and CDR2 sequences are MNHNY and SVGAGI (reference sequence). The CDR3 runs to 14 residues. CDR3 nucleotides: TGTGCCAGCAGTTACCCAGTCGTCGACAATGGCTACACCTTC. It encodes CASSYPVVDNGYTF.

For the CDR3, the DNA is TGTGCCAGCAGTTACTTTGCGGGGAAAGGTAATGAGCAGTTCTTC. This encodes CASSYFAGKGNEQFF. The V gene is TRBV6-6, the J gene TRBJ2-1, with D maybe TRBD2 (6 bases). The CDR3 is 15 amino acids. From germline, CDR1 is MNHNY and CDR2 SVGAGI (reference sequence). Trimming shortened V by 1 base and J by 7 bases, and 14 bases separated the two germline ends.

This clone was observed a handful of times. The chain carries TRBV5-1 and TRBJ2-6; D gene ambiguous. Germline assignment: CDR1 SGHRS and CDR2 YFSETQ. Trimming cost V 0 bases and J 0 bases, with 4 bases left between them. The CDR3 contains 15 residues. CDR3 sequence reads: CASSLGGSGANVLTF. The CDR3 coding sequence is TGCGCCAGCAGCTTGGGGGGCTCTGGGGCCAACGTCCTGACTTTC. The full variable domain, in which reference TRBV5-1 and TRBJ2-6 provide the parts outside the CDR3, is KAGVTQTPRYLIKTRGQQVTLSCSPISGHRSVSWYQQTPGQGLQFLFEYFSETQRNKGNFPGRFSGRQFSNSRSEMNVSTLELGDSALYLCASSLGGSGANVLTFGAGSRLTVL.

This clone has more than one count but fewer than ten. The chain uses TRBV7-8 and TRBJ1-4; no clear D. The CDR3 is 16 residues long. Germline values: CDR1 SGHVS, CDR2 FQNEAQ. Trimming cost V 5 bases and J 7 bases, with 20 bases left between them. CDR3 protein: CASSPPFEGVGEKLFF. In nucleotides, the CDR3 is TGTGCCAGCAGCCCCCCATTCGAGGGCGTGGGTGAAAAACTGTTTTTT.

The V gene is TRBV5-1, the J gene TRBJ2-2; D uncertain. The V and J ends lost 5 bases and 1 base respectively, with 6 bases between them. The CDR3 is 13 amino acids. Looked up from germline, CDR1 is SGHRS and CDR2 is YFSETQ. CDR3 sequence reads: CASRTENTGELFF. In DNA, the CDR3 is TGCGCCAGCAGGACGGAGAACACCGGGGAGCTGTTTTTT.

V is TRBV4-1 and J is TRBJ2-3, with D possibly matching TRBD2 (5 bases). With 1 base removed from V and 4 bases from J, the gap between germline ends came to 15 bases. CDR1 and CDR2 from the germline V gene are MGHRA and YSYEKL. The CDR3 runs 16 residues. The DNA for the CDR3 is TGCGCCAGCAGCCAAGTGGACTTAGGCTGGGCAGATACGCAGTATTTT. This gives the protein CASSQVDLGWADTQYF.

The chain uses TRBV7-2 and TRBJ1-5; D unclear. The V gene's germline CDR1 is SGHTA and CDR2 FQGNSA. The CDR3 extends over 16 amino acids. The V end lost 5 bases, the J end lost 7 bases, and 21 bases lay between the germline ends. The CDR3 DNA follows: TGTGCCAGCAGCGCCGGGCCTCAAGGTAGCGGACAGCCCCAGCATTTT. It specifies CASSAGPQGSGQPQHF.

The chain links TRBV5-5 to TRBJ2-7; no firm D call. Germline loops: CDR1 SGHKS, CDR2 YYEKEE (reference sequence). V dropped 3 bases and J dropped 2 bases, with 12 bases sitting between them. This CDR3 has 14 amino acids. CDR3 amino acids: CASSSTADTYEQYF. Written as DNA, the CDR3 is TGTGCCAGCAGCTCTACGGCAGACACCTACGAGCAGTACTTC.

The J gene is TRBJ1-1, the V gene TRBV28; D gene unclear. Trimming stripped 0 bases from V and 0 bases from J, with 2 bases between. Germline V gene lookup returns CDR1 MDHEN and CDR2 SYDVKM. The CDR3 consists of 13 residues. The CDR3 bases are TGTGCCAGCAGTTTATGGATGAACACTGAAGCTTTCTTT. Translation: CASSLWMNTEAFF.

The V call is TRBV20-1, the J call TRBJ2-4; the D gene could be TRBD1 or TRBD2 (6 bases each). V was cut by 3 bases and J by 3 bases, with 9 bases left in between. Germline V gives CDR1 DFQATT, CDR2 SNEGSKA (reference sequence). The CDR3 length is 13 residues. CDR3 amino acids: CSASKGGKNIQYF. The CDR3 DNA is TGCAGTGCTAGTAAGGGGGGCAAAAACATTCAGTACTTC.

This chain uses TRBV6-1 with TRBJ2-1; D might be TRBD1 or TRBD2, each matching 6 bases. V lost 2 bases and J lost 3, with 14 bases in between. CDR3 length equals 16 residues. CDR1 and CDR2 from the germline V gene are MNHNS and SASEGT. The CDR3 bases are TGTGCCAGCAGTGAACCCGCCAGGGGACTCTACAATGAGCAGTTCTTC. It is translated as CASSEPARGLYNEQFF.

This clone turned up a few times. This chain uses TRBV14 with TRBJ2-2; D remains unclear. The CDR3 consists of 13 residues. V lost 3 bases and J lost 6, with 8 bases in between. Germline V gene lookup returns CDR1 SGHDN and CDR2 FVKESK. The CDR3 bases are TGTGCCAGCAGCCAGAATACTGCCGGGGAGCTGTTTTTT. Residues: CASSQNTAGELFF.

This chain joins TRBV7-2 and TRBJ2-3; a possible D gene is TRBD2 (6 bases). Germline V gene sequence: CDR1 SGHTA, CDR2 FQGNSA. This CDR3 region has 15 residues. The germline V and J ends were trimmed by 2 bases and 1 base, with 10 bases remaining between them. The chain's CDR3 is CASSLSVAGTDTQYF. For the CDR3, the DNA is TGTGCCAGCAGCTTATCCGTAGCGGGCACAGATACGCAGTATTTT.

The gene calls are TRBV5-4 and TRBJ1-4; D is unresolved. CDR3 length equals 14 residues. Germline assignment: CDR1 SGHNT and CDR2 YYREEE (reference sequence). V was cut by 4 bases and J by 1 base, with 8 bases left in between. DNA for the CDR3: TGTGCCAGCAGCCCCAGTGGAACTAATGAAAAACTGTTTTTT. Translation gives CASSPSGTNEKLFF.

The chain joins TRBV4-1 to TRBJ1-4; 7 positions match TRBD1. Germline CDR1 reads MGHRA; CDR2 reads YSYEKL. V shed 4 bases, J shed 5 bases, and the junction held 7 bases outside the gene matches. This CDR3 is 15 amino acids long. The CDR3 region is CASSPRQGGNEKLFF. The CDR3 DNA follows: TGCGCCAGCAGCCCTCGACAGGGAGGGAATGAAAAACTGTTTTTT.

The J gene is TRBJ1-3, the V gene TRBV6-5; D possibly corresponds to TRBD1 (6 bases). The length of the CDR3 is 14 residues. Germline V gene sequence: CDR1 MNHEY, CDR2 SVGAGI. V gave up 8 bases and J gave up 0 bases, with 11 bases separating them. The CDR3, as DNA: TGTGCCAGCTGGACAGTGACCTCTGGAAACACCATATATTTT. Its translation: CASWTVTSGNTIYF.